This T cell receptor beta chain was sequenced for a study of cytomegalovirus exposure and HLA in healthy donors. Study findings and constraints: Data from an earlier analysis indicated that most TCR beta V segments were productive either about 87% or about 30% of the time. In vitro, three CMV-associated chains proved specific for CMV antigens.

The PCR contained 60 Vbeta and 13 Jbeta primers. Method: immunoSEQ multiplex PCR; TCRdb's copy keeps in-frame clones and lacks some. The table has around 170,000 clones, roughly 80% seen once. Germline-derived CDR1 and CDR2 are WSHSY and SAAADI. The CDR3 consists of 16 residues. With V trimmed by 10 bases and J by 0 bases, 9 bases remained unmatched. In the case of this clone: Its antigen is not known.

The J gene is TRBJ2-6, the V gene TRBV10-2; 7 nucleotides agree with TRBD2. The origin of this receptor is a woman aged 45-65 years in good health and CMV-seropositive. Specimen: PBMCs. The CDR3 loop is CATRWEGGSGANVLTF. DNA for the CDR3: TGCGCCACTAGGTGGGAGGGTGGCTCTGGGGCCAACGTCCTGACTTTC.